This T cell receptor (beta chain) was documented in a study of blood T cell repertoires in COVID-19 (dated by TCRdb to 2020 to 2021). General notes on the study: The collaborator samples originated in the United States, Italy and Spain and spanned the acute and convalescent phases of COVID-19. Where available, HLA class I and class II types were taken from metadata supplied by the sample provider and were not determined by assay-based typing. The samples were drawn from two sources: the first 160 participants of the ongoing ImmuneRACE study, and about 1,300 subjects contributed by 6 global collaborators. Nearly every sample came with metadata listing a de-identified subject ID, COVID-19 status, age in years and sex. The repertoires were released in a freely available public database intended as a resource for research on the immune response to SARS-CoV-2. Subjects who had been exposed to COVID-19, were actively infected with it, or had recovered from it provided the deeply sampled blood TCRbeta repertoires that made up the dataset. The prospective study material was composed of cDNA or gDNA derived from T cells, B-cell-depleted T cells, or PBMCs.

Summary of the overall study and its limitations: The quantity of clinical and demographic metadata differed by source and by participant and was supplied without curation.

The collaborating institutions used their own protocols to collect whole blood in K2EDTA tubes. Collaborator samples were shipped for TCRbeta analysis as frozen whole blood, isolated PBMCs, or DNA extracted from either sample type. Of note for this clone: Its cognate antigen has yet to be identified. Base-call qualities are not available, and no considerably larger clone is one nucleotide away.

V trim: 5 bases; J trim: 2 bases; unmatched bases: 7. The CDR3 measures 16 amino acids from cysteine to phenylalanine. Only the CDR3 portion is preserved as DNA: 48 bases, with reading frame beginning at the first base. CDR1 and CDR2 are read off the germline V gene as KGHSH and LQKENI. The immunoSEQ Assay, a bias-controlled multiplex PCR, was used to amplify TCRbeta CDR3 regions from genomic DNA. The original methods were these. Within the assay, amplification of reference gene primers was used to estimate how many nucleated cells each sample contained. To quantify the absolute abundance of each unique TCRbeta CDR3 rearrangement, sequence reads were collapsed and filtered. Productive Simpson clonality was computed per sample as the square root of Simpson's diversity index over productive rearrangements. TCRdb retrieved this table from immuneACCESS and kept in-frame rearrangements only. Not all clones are present; in checked studies, unresolved V genes account for under half, and no reason is known for the remainder. From that table come the V and J calls and clone size; the DNA was used to work out D and trimming. The sample table shows about 100,000 clones, and 87% are seen once. 9.5% to 13% of the sample is in the top ten clones.

Sequenced: peripheral blood. The V gene is TRBV18 and the J gene is TRBJ2-2; 8 middle bases align to TRBD2. The clonotype was recovered from a woman aged 25-40 years with acute or convalescent COVID-19. CDR3 reads: CASSSERGPNTGELFF. The bases read TGTGCCAGCTCATCTGAGCGGGGGCCCAACACCGGGGAGCTGTTTTTT. The CDR3 plus the reference TRBV18 and TRBJ2-2 genes for the other parts give the full variable domain: NAGVMQNPRHLVRRRGQEARLRCSPMKGHSHVYWYRQLPEEGLKFMVYLQKENIIDESGMPKERFSAEFPKEGPSILRIQQVVRGDSAAYFCASSSERGPNTGELFFGEGSRLTVL.